This is a list of T cell receptor beta chains from one sample in a study of blood T cell repertoires in COVID-19. Assay used: immunoSEQ multiplex PCR; TCRdb lists only in-frame clones, some missing. Counted here are over 200,000 clones, 90% to 95% occurring once; the ten biggest clones make up around 1.3%. Sequencing was carried out using PBMCs or T cells enriched from blood (not recorded which). The receptors come from a human donor in a cohort exposed to, infected with or recovered from COVID-19 (not recorded which). The donor label of this sample is uncertain. Each CDR3 is given with its conserved first and last residue. Each record gives: D gene, clone size, V gene, J gene, CDR3 DNA, CDR3 protein. The D gene is left open where the match is weak. The size of a clone is reported for some rows only, either as once, few or many, or as a class for expanded clones.

d_gene: TRBD1; abundance: .; v_gene: TRBV24-1; j_gene: TRBJ2-2; CDR3nt: TGTGCCACCAGTGATCTGGACAGGGAAACCGGGGAGCTGTTTTTT; CDR3aa: CATSDLDRETGELFF
d_gene: .; abundance: .; v_gene: TRBV18; j_gene: TRBJ1-3; CDR3nt: TGTGCCAGCTCACCACTGCAGGGCCTCTCTGGAAACACCATATATTTT; CDR3aa: CASSPLQGLSGNTIYF
d_gene: .; abundance: .; v_gene: TRBV4-3; j_gene: TRBJ1-1; CDR3nt: TGCGCCAGCAGCCAAGTAGTCAGGGTGGCCACTGAAGCTTTCTTT; CDR3aa: CASSQVVRVATEAFF
d_gene: .; abundance: once; v_gene: TRBV6-5; j_gene: TRBJ2-7; CDR3nt: TGTGCCAGCAGTTCAGACACCGGGACAAGCTCCTACGAGCAGTACTTC; CDR3aa: CASSSDTGTSSYEQYF
d_gene: TRBD1; abundance: .; v_gene: TRBV29-1; j_gene: TRBJ1-5; CDR3nt: TGCAGCGTTGCAACAGGGGGCGCGGGGAATCAGCCCCAGCATTTT; CDR3aa: CSVATGGAGNQPQHF
d_gene: TRBD1; abundance: .; v_gene: TRBV10-3; j_gene: TRBJ2-7; CDR3nt: TGTGCCATCAGTGAGCGAGGACAGGGGTCCTACGAGCAGTACTTC; CDR3aa: CAISERGQGSYEQYF
d_gene: TRBD1; abundance: .; v_gene: TRBV18; j_gene: TRBJ2-7; CDR3nt: TGTGCCAGCTCACGAGGCGGACAGGGGGTGAACGAGCAGTACTTC; CDR3aa: CASSRGGQGVNEQYF
d_gene: TRBD1; abundance: .; v_gene: TRBV5-6; j_gene: TRBJ1-1; CDR3nt: TGTGCCAGCGTTGTTGGGACAGAGAACACTGAAGCTTTCTTT; CDR3aa: CASVVGTENTEAFF
d_gene: TRBD1; abundance: .; v_gene: TRBV29-1; j_gene: TRBJ2-7; CDR3nt: TGCAGCGTTGGAGGGACAGGGAGTTCCTACGAGCAGTACTTC; CDR3aa: CSVGGTGSSYEQYF
d_gene: TRBD1; abundance: .; v_gene: TRBV27; j_gene: TRBJ2-6; CDR3nt: TGTGCCAGCAGTTCCCGGACAGGGGGGACTGGGGCCAACGTCCTGACTTTC; CDR3aa: CASSSRTGGTGANVLTF
d_gene: TRBD1; abundance: .; v_gene: TRBV15; j_gene: TRBJ1-5; CDR3nt: TGTGCCACCAGCAGAGAGACAGGGGGCGCGAATCAGCCCCAGCATTTT; CDR3aa: CATSRETGGANQPQHF
d_gene: .; abundance: .; v_gene: TRBV7-2; j_gene: TRBJ1-4; CDR3nt: TGTGCCAGCAGCTTGGGTCGGAGACTGTTTTTT; CDR3aa: CASSLGRRLFF
d_gene: .; abundance: .; v_gene: TRBV7-2; j_gene: TRBJ2-7; CDR3nt: TGTGCCAGCAGCTTAGGAGTTAGGGGCTCCCTCGGCGAGCAGTACTTC; CDR3aa: CASSLGVRGSLGEQYF
d_gene: .; abundance: .; v_gene: TRBV6-5; j_gene: TRBJ2-5; CDR3nt: TGTGCCAGCAGTTACTCGGACAGCCAAGAGACCCAGTACTTC; CDR3aa: CASSYSDSQETQYF
d_gene: TRBD1; abundance: .; v_gene: TRBV19; j_gene: TRBJ1-5; CDR3nt: TGTGCCAGTACCTCAAATTGGGACAGACTCAATCAGCCCCAGCATTTT; CDR3aa: CASTSNWDRLNQPQHF
d_gene: TRBD1; abundance: few; v_gene: TRBV7-9; j_gene: TRBJ2-7; CDR3nt: TGTGCCAGCAGCGCACCGGGACAGGGGTCCTACGAGCAGTACTTC; CDR3aa: CASSAPGQGSYEQYF
d_gene: .; abundance: .; v_gene: TRBV12-5; j_gene: TRBJ2-3; CDR3nt: TGTGCTAGTGGTTTGGGTCTCACAGATACGCAGTATTTT; CDR3aa: CASGLGLTDTQYF
d_gene: .; abundance: few; v_gene: TRBV24-1; j_gene: TRBJ1-2; CDR3nt: TGTGCCACCAGTGATTCCCAGAAGTACACCTTC; CDR3aa: CATSDSQKYTF
d_gene: TRBD1; abundance: .; v_gene: TRBV10-3; j_gene: TRBJ2-1; CDR3nt: TGTGCCATCAGTGAAAGTCAAGGACAGGGGAAGGATGAGCAGTTCTTC; CDR3aa: CAISESQGQGKDEQFF
d_gene: .; abundance: .; v_gene: TRBV5-1; j_gene: TRBJ2-5; CDR3nt: TGCGCCAGCAGCACACGGGCCGTCCGGGGGGCCGGGATATTGGAGACCCAGTACTTC; CDR3aa: CASSTRAVRGAGILETQYF
d_gene: .; abundance: .; v_gene: TRBV12-2; j_gene: TRBJ2-7; CDR3nt: TGTGCAAGCCGACTGCAGCGGGACAACTACGAGCAGTACTTC; CDR3aa: CASRLQRDNYEQYF
d_gene: TRBD1; abundance: .; v_gene: TRBV2; j_gene: TRBJ1-2; CDR3nt: TGTGCCAGCAGGAAGGGGGACAGGGATTGGGTAGGCTACACCTTC; CDR3aa: CASRKGDRDWVGYTF
d_gene: .; abundance: .; v_gene: TRBV27; j_gene: TRBJ1-2; CDR3nt: TGTGCCAGCTCTGGGAGGGCCGTTGGCTACACCTTC; CDR3aa: CASSGRAVGYTF
d_gene: TRBD1; abundance: .; v_gene: TRBV7-8; j_gene: TRBJ1-2; CDR3nt: TGTGCCAGCAGCCCCGGGACAGGGGATTTTGGCTACACCTTC; CDR3aa: CASSPGTGDFGYTF
d_gene: TRBD1; abundance: .; v_gene: TRBV6-5; j_gene: TRBJ1-1; CDR3nt: TGTGCCAGCAGCTCGACAGGGGGCCCGGCTTTCTTT; CDR3aa: CASSSTGGPAFF
d_gene: TRBD2; abundance: .; v_gene: TRBV5-8; j_gene: TRBJ2-3; CDR3nt: TGTGCCAGCAGCTTGGAGCTAGCGGGGGGGCCAGGAGATACGCAGTATTTT; CDR3aa: CASSLELAGGPGDTQYF
d_gene: .; abundance: .; v_gene: TRBV7-2; j_gene: TRBJ2-7; CDR3nt: TGTGCCAGCAGCTTAAGCGAGTACGAGCAGTACTTC; CDR3aa: CASSLSEYEQYF
d_gene: .; abundance: few; v_gene: TRBV7-9; j_gene: TRBJ1-6; CDR3nt: TGTGCCAGCAGCTTTGGGAGCTCCTATAATTCACCCCTCCACTTT; CDR3aa: CASSFGSSYNSPLHF
d_gene: .; abundance: .; v_gene: TRBV19; j_gene: TRBJ1-1; CDR3nt: TGTGCCAGTAGGATCATGGGCGTGGGCACTGAAGCTTTCTTT; CDR3aa: CASRIMGVGTEAFF
d_gene: .; abundance: .; v_gene: TRBV18; j_gene: TRBJ1-6; CDR3nt: TGTGCCAGCTCACTAGACTATAATTCACCCCTCCACTTT; CDR3aa: CASSLDYNSPLHF
d_gene: .; abundance: .; v_gene: TRBV7-2; j_gene: TRBJ1-1; CDR3nt: TGTGCCAGCAGCTTAGCGACGGGTCAACTGAACACTGAAGCTTTCTTT; CDR3aa: CASSLATGQLNTEAFF
d_gene: TRBD2; abundance: .; v_gene: TRBV3-1/TRBV3-2; j_gene: TRBJ2-3; CDR3nt: TGTGCCAGCAGTCGGACTAGCGGGGGGGCCGATACGCAGTATTTT; CDR3aa: CASSRTSGGADTQYF